Following are 3 T cell receptor beta chains from one sample sequenced in a study of blood T cell repertoires in COVID-19. Repertoires were generated with immunoSEQ multiplex PCR, while TCRdb's copy carries only in-frame clones and drops some. Of fewer than 250,000 clones in the sample, approximately 87% were seen once. Sequencing was performed on peripheral blood. These receptors came from a woman in her forties or fifties with acute or convalescent COVID-19.

This clone was recorded a few times. The rearrangement uses TRBV7-8 and TRBJ1-5; 7 nucleotides match TRBD1. This CDR3 has 15 residues. Per the germline V gene, CDR1 is SGHVS and CDR2 is FQNEAQ. The trim removed 4 bases at V and 5 bases at J, leaving 8 bases unmatched. Here the CDR3 DNA reads TGTGCCAGCAGCTCCCAGGGGGGCAAATATCAGCCCCAGCATTTT. It is translated as CASSSQGGKYQPQHF.

The chain is built from TRBV7-9 and TRBJ2-1; TRBD2 aligns across 8 bases. With 6 bases clipped from V and 3 bases from J, the junction kept 7 bases outside the gene matches. The CDR3 loop spans 15 amino acids. CDR1 SEHNR and CDR2 FQNEAQ come from the germline V gene (reference sequence). CDR3 DNA: TGTGCCAGCAGTCAAACTAGCGGACTCTACAATGAGCAGTTCTTC. Protein product: CASSQTSGLYNEQFF.

The chain uses TRBV19 and TRBJ2-1, with 7 nucleotides matching TRBD2. CDR1 is LNHDA, CDR2 SQIVND, per germline (reference sequence). Trimming cost V 4 bases and J 7 bases; bases outside gene matches: 4. The CDR3 runs 13 residues. In nucleotides, the CDR3 is TGTGCCAGTAGTAGCGGGAGTTGGAATGAGCAGTTCTTC. Translated, it gives CASSSGSWNEQFF. The entire variable domain, with the rest obtained from reference TRBV19 and TRBJ2-1, is as follows: DGGITQSPKYLFRKEGQNVTLSCEQNLNHDAMYWYRQDPGQGLRLIYYSQIVNDFQKGDIAEGYSVSREKKESFPLTVTSAQKNPTAFYLCASSSGSWNEQFFGPGTRLTVL.